This TCR beta chain was profiled in a study of blood T cell repertoires in COVID-19. V dropped 5 bases and J dropped 3 bases, with 16 bases sitting between them. The CDR3 runs to 16 residues. Germline-derived CDR1 and CDR2 are MDHEN and SYDVKM. In the study's own analysis: Nucleated cell number was recorded as an estimate derived from reference gene primer amplification. Repertoires were generated with immunoSEQ multiplex PCR, while TCRdb's copy carries only in-frame clones and drops some. The V and J calls and clone size were taken over from that table, and D and trimming were inferred from the DNA. This table has around 180,000 clones, approximately 85% appearing once.

Sequenced sample: peripheral blood. This rearrangement joins TRBV28 to TRBJ1-4, with a tentative D call TRBD1 (5 bases). This TCR derives from a man in his 60s with acute or convalescent COVID-19. For the CDR3, the DNA is TGTGCCAGCAGTCCAAGTGGAGGGGAGGCTAATGAAAAACTGTTTTTT. Amino acid sequence: CASSPSGGEANEKLFF.